This passage covers 13 T cell receptor beta chains from one sample sequenced in a study of blood T cells in healthy people across ages. Primers used in a second PCR of about 7 to 12 cycles were a sample-barcoded 5' primer and a J-beta primer mix. Via MiXCR, TCRdb re-called the 5' RACE reads, giving one row per CDR3 protein. The sample comprises 1.5 million to 2 million distinct CDR3 sequences, around 48% of which are singletons, and over 2% rests with the top ten. Sequenced: blood. Receptor source: a woman aged 40 to 50 in good health.

This clonotype was observed a handful of times. The chain couples TRBV28 to TRBJ2-7; D tentatively fits TRBD1 or TRBD2 (5 bases each). The length of the CDR3 is 14 residues. The V end lost 3 bases, the J end lost 3 bases, and 12 bases lay between the germline ends. Per the germline V gene, CDR1 is MDHEN and CDR2 is SYDVKM. The CDR3 DNA sequence: TGTGCCAGCAGTTTCCGGGACGGCCTCTACGAGCAGTACTTC. Translation: CASSFRDGLYEQYF.

In its sample, this clonotype was seen many times. The chain carries TRBV15 and TRBJ2-3; D gene uncertain. V was shortened by 1 base and J by 2 bases, with 1 base between the two germline ends. This CDR3 region has 12 residues. CDR1 LNHNV and CDR2 YYDKDF come from the germline V gene (reference sequence). The CDR3 sequence: CATSRATDTQYF. The DNA for the CDR3 is TGTGCCACCAGCAGAGCCACAGATACGCAGTATTTT.

This clonotype was seen a handful of times. V is TRBV11-2 and J is TRBJ2-7; 9 positions agree with TRBD1. The CDR3 is 16 residues long. CDR1 and CDR2 from the germline V gene are SGHAT and FQNNGV. Trimming at V came to 5 bases and at J to 6 bases, leaving 14 bases not matched to a gene. This chain's CDR3 is CASSITDRQGVAEQYF. CDR3 nucleotide sequence: TGTGCCAGCAGCATTACCGATCGACAGGGGGTCGCCGAGCAGTACTTC.

This clonotype was seen a few times. The CDR3 nucleotides are TGTGCCAGCTCTGGGCTAGCGAGAGAGACCCAGTACTTC. Translation gives CASSGLARETQYF. V usage is TRBV2 and J usage is TRBJ2-5, with D possibly being TRBD2 (6 bases). The germline V gene encodes CDR1 SNHLY and CDR2 FYNNEI. CDR3 length: 13 amino acids. With 8 bases removed from V and 4 bases from J, the gap between germline ends came to 14 bases.

The genes are TRBV4-3 and TRBJ2-1; the match to TRBD2 covers 9 bases. This CDR3 has 18 residues. Germline CDR1 LGHNA, CDR2 YSLEER. V was pared by 3 bases and J by 8 bases, with 17 bases of the junction left unmatched. For the CDR3, the DNA is TGCGCCAGCAGCCAGGATCCCACTCCTAGCGGGGAGGATCATGAGCAGTTCTTC. Translating it yields CASSQDPTPSGEDHEQFF.

In the case of this clonotype: Mismatch with germline at one junction end may stem from a read error. The chain employs TRBV13 and TRBJ2-3; 7 bases are shared with TRBD2. The CDR3 covers 16 residues. Germline V gene lookup returns CDR1 PRHDT and CDR2 FYEKMQ (reference sequence). The CDR3 nucleotides read TGTGCCGGCAGGCTTGGCCAAGCGGGGAGCACAGATACGCAGTATTTT. This encodes CAGRLGQAGSTDTQYF. The variable domain in full, with the rest retrieved from reference TRBV13 and TRBJ2-3, is AAGVIQSPRHLIKEKRETATLKCYPIPRHDTVYWYQQGPGQDPQFLISFYEKMQSDKGSIPDRFSAQQFSDYHSELNMSSLELGDSALYFCAGRLGQAGSTDTQYFGPGTRLTVL.

This sequence joins TRBV7-9 and TRBJ2-5; D is possibly TRBD2 (5 bases). The CDR3 runs to 17 residues. The V gene lost 4 bases and the J gene lost 4 bases, with 22 bases spanning the gap. Germline assignment: CDR1 SEHNR and CDR2 FQNEAQ (reference sequence). DNA for the CDR3: TGTGCCAGCAGCTCCCCCCTGGGCACAGCGGTTCCAGAGACCCAGTACTTC. It is translated as CASSSPLGTAVPETQYF. Complete variable domain (other parts from reference TRBV7-9 and TRBJ2-5): DTGVSQNPRHKITKRGQNVTFRCDPISEHNRLYWYRQTLGQGPEFLTYFQNEAQLEKSRLLSDRFSAERPKGSFSTLEIQRTEQGDSAMYLCASSSPLGTAVPETQYFGPGTRLLVL.

The gene calls are TRBV5-1 and TRBJ2-1; tentative D call: TRBD1 (6 bases). Deletions cut 4 bases from V and 6 bases from J, with 14 bases between. In germline, CDR1 is SGHRS, CDR2 YFSETQ. This CDR3 region has 14 residues. The DNA for the CDR3 is TGCGCCAGCAGCCCCCCGAACAGGGTCAATGAGCAGTTCTTC. Translating gives CASSPPNRVNEQFF.

This clonotype was seen only once. The chain carries TRBV24-1 and TRBJ2-5; a weak D match, TRBD2 (5 bases). Trimming stripped 9 bases from V and 0 bases from J, with 7 bases between. This CDR3 is built from 12 residues. In germline, CDR1 is KGHDR, CDR2 SFDVKD. In DNA form, the CDR3 reads TGTGCCACCCGAGGGTACCAAGAGACCCAGTACTTC. Protein: CATRGYQETQYF.

On this clonotype: An end of the junction differs from the germline gene, which may be a read error. V and J are TRBV7-2 and TRBJ2-5; TRBD2 aligns across 8 bases. CDR1 is SGHTA, CDR2 FQGNSA, per germline. This CDR3 spans 15 amino acids. CDR3 DNA sequence: TGTGCCAGCAGCTTACCTAGCGGGTCACAAGAGTCCCAGTACTTC. It is translated as CASSLPSGSQESQYF.

The sample holds a few counts of this clonotype. The V call is TRBV13, the J call TRBJ2-5, with 9 bases fitting TRBD2. The V segment lost 5 bases and the J segment 2 bases; nucleotides outside the gene matches: 15. Germline CDR1 and CDR2: PRHDT and FYEKMQ (reference sequence). The CDR3 runs to 18 residues. CDR3 in DNA: TGTGCCAGCAGCCCAGATTGGTCGACTAGCGGAAAGCAAGAGACCCAGTACTTC. Protein product: CASSPDWSTSGKQETQYF.

The CDR3: CASSVDRGDEQFF. As DNA, the CDR3 is TGTGCCAGCAGCGTAGACAGGGGGGATGAGCAGTTCTTC. V and J are TRBV7-8 and TRBJ2-1; 9 positions match TRBD1. The CDR3 is made up of 13 amino acids. The germline gives CDR1 SGHVS, CDR2 FQNEAQ. V lost 5 bases to trimming and J lost 8 bases; unmatched junction nucleotides: 4.

This clonotype turned up a few times. V usage is TRBV20-1 and J usage is TRBJ2-2, with D maybe TRBD2 (7 bases). The CDR3 runs 16 residues. V was trimmed by 5 bases and J by 7 bases, leaving 23 bases between them. CDR1 is DFQATT and CDR2 is SNEGSKA in the germline V gene (reference sequence). DNA for the CDR3: TGCAGTGCTCCCCCTCTAGGGGGGGGAAAGGTCGGGGAGCTGTTTTTT. Translated: CSAPPLGGGKVGELFF.